These 3 T cell receptor beta chains were sequenced from one sample in a study of blood T cell repertoires in COVID-19 (dated by TCRdb to about 2020). Library prep was done by the immunoSEQ multiplex PCR assay. The clones in this table, taken by TCRdb from immuneACCESS, are in-frame only. Not every clone is retained; where verified, under half of the shortfall comes from an unresolved V gene, and the cause of the rest is unknown. The table for this sample lists roughly 250,000 clones; about four fifths of them were counted only once. About 9.5% of the sample is in the top ten clones. Sequenced: peripheral blood. Receptor source: an elderly woman with acute or convalescent COVID-19.

The chain couples TRBV19 to TRBJ2-2; tentatively, D is TRBD2 (7 bases). Germline V gene lookup returns CDR1 LNHDA and CDR2 SQIVND (reference sequence). There are 13 residues in the CDR3. V was cut by 9 bases and J by 7 bases, with 15 bases left in between. The CDR3 is CARVGGVHGELFF. CDR3 in DNA: TGTGCCAGAGTAGGGGGGGTGCACGGGGAGCTGTTTTTT.

The chain has TRBV27 and TRBJ1-5; TRBD1 might be the D (6 bases). The CDR3 is made up of 12 amino acids. Trimming pared 8 bases from V and 5 bases from J, leaving 10 bases between. Germline CDR1 reads MNHEY; CDR2 reads SMNVEV (reference sequence). CDR3 protein: CASGHRDQPQHF. CDR3 nucleotides: TGTGCCAGCGGTCACAGGGATCAGCCCCAGCATTTT.

This clone was recorded only once. V is TRBV9 and J is TRBJ2-1; the match to TRBD2 covers 7 bases. V was clipped by 4 bases and J by 5 bases; unmatched bases: 9. The germline CDR1 and CDR2 sequences are SGDLS and YYNGEE. This CDR3 spans 15 amino acids. The CDR3 here is CASSPQTSPHNEQFF. In nucleotides, the CDR3 is TGTGCCAGCAGCCCACAGACTAGCCCCCACAATGAGCAGTTCTTC.